The 22 T cell receptor beta chains given below trace back to one sample, sequenced in a study of graft-versus-host responses after intestinal transplantation. Sequencing was performed with immunoSEQ multiplex PCR; in TCRdb, only in-frame clones are kept and a portion is missing. The sample includes about 130,000 clones, 85% to 95% of them seen just once. For these TCRs, the target antigens are not known. The specimen comprised unstimulated CD4+ T cells sorted from spleen or lymph node cells, sampled before intestinal transplant. The source is a human donor who received an intestinal transplant.

The chain recombines TRBV12-5 with TRBJ2-3; possibly TRBD1 or TRBD2 for D (5 bases each). Germline assignment: CDR1 LGHNT and CDR2 FRNRAP. Trimming pared 6 bases from V and 8 bases from J, leaving 6 bases between. This CDR3 has 10 residues. The CDR3: CASGGTTQYF. DNA for the CDR3: TGTGCTAGTGGGGGGACTACGCAGTATTTT.

This clone was recorded once. This rearrangement joins TRBV2 to TRBJ2-5; 10 bases match TRBD1. J was trimmed by 7 bases and V by 6 bases; bases with no gene match: 11. The V gene's germline CDR1 is SNHLY and CDR2 FYNNEI. This CDR3 is built from 15 residues. The CDR3, as DNA: TGTGCCAGCAGCAAATCGACAGGGGGCTTTGGGACCCAGTACTTC. Its protein product is CASSKSTGGFGTQYF.

The chain recombines TRBV19 with TRBJ1-4, with D perhaps matching TRBD1 (5 bases). The V end was cut by 7 bases, the J end by 8 bases, with 17 bases between. In germline, CDR1 is LNHDA, CDR2 SQIVND (reference sequence). The CDR3 covers 14 residues. CDR3 nucleotide sequence: TGTGCCAGTAACGTCGGGTCGAGGGGAGAAAAACTGTTTTTT. Amino acids: CASNVGSRGEKLFF.

This clone was detected only once. The gene calls are TRBV7-9 and TRBJ1-2; tentative D call: TRBD1 (6 bases). Between the trimmed V and J ends, which lost 4 bases and 6 bases, there was a span of 24 bases. Germline V lookup: CDR1 SEHNR, CDR2 FQNEAQ (reference sequence). This CDR3 contains 17 residues. The CDR3 region has the DNA TGTGCCAGCAGCTCCCCGGGGGCGCAAGGGCGAATAAATGGCTACACCTTC. It codes for CASSSPGAQGRINGYTF.

The chain couples TRBV2 to TRBJ2-7; D ambiguous. Germline CDR1 is SNHLY and CDR2 is FYNNEI. CDR3 size: 13 residues. V dropped 1 base and J dropped 5 bases, with 9 bases sitting between them. The CDR3 DNA follows: TGTGCCAGCAGTGAAGTGGGTAGGCACGAGCAGTACTTC. Translation gives CASSEVGRHEQYF.

The genes are TRBV18 and TRBJ2-3; D ambiguous. This CDR3 has 12 residues. The V gene lost 2 bases and the J gene lost 4 bases, with 4 bases spanning the gap. Per germline, CDR1 KGHSH and CDR2 LQKENI. The CDR3 DNA follows: TGTGCCAGCTCACCAGGGCCAGATACGCAGTATTTT. It codes for CASSPGPDTQYF.

The chain is built from TRBV6-6 and TRBJ1-1, with no clear D. Germline-derived CDR1 and CDR2 are MNHNY and SVGAGI (reference sequence). Trimming pared 6 bases from V and 6 bases from J, leaving 11 bases between. CDR3 length equals 12 residues. The CDR3 region is CASSHDKPEAFF. CDR3 nucleotide sequence: TGTGCCAGCAGCCATGACAAGCCTGAAGCTTTCTTT.

This clone was observed a single time. The chain carries TRBV9 and TRBJ1-2; D gene ambiguous. The CDR3 sequence is 16 residues long. In germline, CDR1 is SGDLS, CDR2 YYNGEE. V was cut by 3 bases and J by 1 base, with 16 bases left in between. The CDR3 bases are TGTGCCAGCAGCGAACAAACTGGACCGCTTAACTATGGCTACACCTTC. Encoded protein: CASSEQTGPLNYGYTF.

This chain uses TRBV5-1 with TRBJ2-7; 9 bases map to TRBD1. The CDR3 extends over 15 amino acids. The germline CDR1 and CDR2 sequences are SGHRS and YFSETQ. With V trimmed by 4 bases and J by 6 bases, 11 bases remained unmatched. The CDR3 spells CASSGGTQGAVEQYF. In DNA, the CDR3 is TGCGCCAGCAGCGGAGGTACACAGGGGGCGGTCGAGCAGTACTTC.

The chain couples TRBV7-9 to TRBJ1-2; possibly TRBD1 for D (6 bases). Germline CDR1 and CDR2: SEHNR and FQNEAQ (reference sequence). V lost 3 bases and J 4 bases, leaving 21 bases between the germline ends. This CDR3 has 17 amino acids. The CDR3 reads CASSLGQLGQRRYGYTF. In DNA form, the CDR3 reads TGTGCCAGCAGCTTGGGCCAACTGGGACAAAGACGCTATGGCTACACCTTC.

This clone is a singleton in its sample. The rearrangement links TRBV14 to TRBJ2-7; D not certain. The V end was cut by 4 bases, the J end by 6 bases, with 16 bases between. Germline CDR1 reads SGHDN; CDR2 reads FVKESK. This CDR3 contains 14 residues. The CDR3 sequence is CASSPFGLKGEQYF. CDR3 in DNA: TGTGCCAGCAGCCCCTTCGGTCTTAAAGGCGAGCAGTACTTC.

This chain uses TRBV6-5 with TRBJ1-6; unclear D gene. This CDR3 has 14 residues. Germline V gives CDR1 MNHEY, CDR2 SVGAGI. Trimming pared 2 bases from V and 10 bases from J, leaving 12 bases between. CDR3 nucleotide sequence: TGTGCCAGCAGTTACGCCTTCGTTTCGTCACCCCTCCACTTT. Amino acid sequence: CASSYAFVSSPLHF.

This CDR3 reads CASSKDRWDNQPQHF. The CDR3 DNA reads as TGTGCCAGTAGTAAGGACAGGTGGGACAATCAGCCCCAGCATTTT. This chain links TRBV19 with TRBJ1-5, with 7 nucleotides matching TRBD1. Losses at the gene ends were 4 bases for V and 3 bases for J; bases not matched to a gene: 6. Germline loops: CDR1 LNHDA, CDR2 SQIVND (reference sequence). The CDR3 has 15 amino acids.

This chain's CDR3 is CASSLYGQEGEKLFF. CDR3 in DNA: TGTGCCAGCAGTTTATACGGACAGGAAGGTGAAAAACTGTTTTTT. The rearrangement joins TRBV27 to TRBJ1-4; 7 bases align to TRBD1. CDR1 MNHEY and CDR2 SMNVEV come from the germline V gene (reference sequence). The CDR3 contains 15 residues. J gave up 7 bases and V 1 base, and 6 bases lay outside the gene matches.

This chain connects TRBV10-3 to TRBJ1-4; 7 bases fit TRBD1. Per the germline V gene, CDR1 is ENHRY and CDR2 is SYGVKD. V was clipped by 3 bases and J by 8 bases; unmatched bases: 9. There are 15 residues in the CDR3. The CDR3 DNA follows: TGTGCCATCAGTGAAAGGGACAGAGAGTCCGAAAAACTGTTTTTT. Encoded protein: CAISERDRESEKLFF.

The chain has TRBV18 and TRBJ1-4; 7 nucleotides match TRBD1. The V gene's germline CDR1 is KGHSH and CDR2 LQKENI. CDR3 size: 18 residues. Unmatched junction bases numbered 17, after V lost 2 bases and J lost 8 bases. CDR3 in DNA: TGTGCCAGCTCACCATCCCTAACAGACAAGGGGGCCGGGGAAAAACTGTTTTTT. Translation gives CASSPSLTDKGAGEKLFF. Supplemented by reference TRBV18 and TRBJ1-4, the full variable domain reads NAGVMQNPRHLVRRRGQEARLRCSPMKGHSHVYWYRQLPEEGLKFMVYLQKENIIDESGMPKERFSAEFPKEGPSILRIQQVVRGDSAAYFCASSPSLTDKGAGEKLFFGSGTQLSVL.

The genes are TRBV21-1 and TRBJ2-3; TRBD1 was called by the table and not checked on the DNA. TRBV21-1 is a recognized pseudogene. This CDR3 is built from 16 residues. In DNA, the CDR3 is TGTGCCAGCAGCAACCTTGGGGACAGGGGGCCTAATACGCAGTATTTT. Translated: CASSNLGDRGPNTQYF.

In nucleotides, the CDR3 is TGTGCCACCAGCCCGGGCGGGGGGCTAATAGGTGAAAAACTGTTTTTT. It codes for CATSPGGGLIGEKLFF. The chain carries TRBV15 and TRBJ1-4; tentative D call: TRBD1 (6 bases). Germline CDR1 is LNHNV and CDR2 is YYDKDF (reference sequence). Between the trimmed V and J ends, which lost 5 bases and 7 bases, there was a span of 20 bases. This CDR3 is 16 amino acids long.

The V gene is TRBV6-1, the J gene TRBJ1-5; D call uncertain. V gave up 8 bases and J gave up 2 bases, with 16 bases separating them. The CDR3 spans 15 residues. CDR1 and CDR2 from the germline V gene are MNHNS and SASEGT. The CDR3 coding sequence is TGTGCCAGCTCCTCCCCGCAATCGGGCAATCAGCCCCAGCATTTT. This encodes CASSSPQSGNQPQHF.

The chain couples TRBV7-9 to TRBJ2-7; D could derive from TRBD1 or TRBD2 (5 bases each). Germline V gene lookup returns CDR1 SEHNR and CDR2 FQNEAQ (reference sequence). Trimming left V 4 bases short and J 3 bases short, with 13 bases between. The CDR3 contains 14 residues. This CDR3 reads CASSWGQGDYEQYF. In DNA, the CDR3 is TGTGCCAGCAGCTGGGGTCAGGGAGACTACGAGCAGTACTTC.

This clone has a single count. The rearrangement joins TRBV6-1 to TRBJ1-1; the D gene is possibly TRBD1 (5 bases). From germline, CDR1 is MNHNS and CDR2 SASEGT. The ends were cut back, 4 bases at V and 4 bases at J, with 25 bases in the middle. CDR3 length: 18 residues. CDR3 loop: CASSAGTPFSALGTEAFF. The CDR3 nucleotides read TGTGCCAGCAGTGCCGGGACCCCTTTCTCCGCTCTTGGCACTGAAGCTTTCTTT.

The V call is TRBV19, the J call TRBJ2-4, with TRBD1 identical over 8 bases. V was pared by 5 bases and J by 5 bases, with 8 bases of the junction left unmatched. Germline V lookup: CDR1 LNHDA, CDR2 SQIVND (reference sequence). The CDR3 length is 15 residues. This chain's CDR3 is CASSFGQGGQNIQYF. The CDR3 DNA is TGTGCCAGTAGTTTCGGACAGGGCGGGCAAAACATTCAGTACTTC.